The 13 T cell receptor beta chains given below trace back to one sample, sequenced in a study of T cells after yellow fever vaccination. TCRdb called the 5' RACE reads again in MiXCR, with one record for every CDR3 protein. The sample yields 4,000 to 5,000 distinct CDR3 sequences, 7.5% to 9% seen once. Sample: PBMCs, either bulk or a sorted T-cell subset (CD4+, CD8+, memory, or dextramer-sorted; not recorded which), taken roughly 45 days after the first yellow fever vaccination. These receptors originate from a young man who received the YFV17D yellow fever vaccine.

As to this clonotype: A read error may explain this, as a much larger clone is one base away. The chain links TRBV5-4 to TRBJ2-5; TRBD1 might be the D (5 bases). Germline V gene sequence: CDR1 SGHNT, CDR2 YYREEE (reference sequence). There are 14 residues in the CDR3. V lost 3 bases to trimming and J lost 3 bases, with 12 bases between them. CDR3: CASSYLGRKETQYF. The CDR3 DNA is TGTGCCAGCAGCTACCTGGGGCGAAAAGAGACCCAGTACTTC.

This clonotype came up many times. This sequence joins TRBV12-3 or TRBV12-4 and TRBJ2-6; possibly TRBD1 for D (5 bases). CDR3 length: 14 amino acids. V shed 4 bases and J shed 7 bases, with 11 bases lying between them. DNA for the CDR3: TGTGCCAGCAGTTCAGGGATTAATGCCAACGTCCTGACTTTC. The encoded protein is CASSSGINANVLTF.

This clonotype was counted ten times or more. The rearrangement links TRBV7-6 to TRBJ2-7; D uncertain. CDR3 length: 11 residues. Germline lookup yields CDR1 SGHVS and CDR2 FNYEAQ. Trimming pared 5 bases from V and 3 bases from J, leaving 5 bases between. The CDR3 nucleotides read TGTGCCAGCAGCCCCGGCTACGAGCAGTACTTC. It is translated as CASSPGYEQYF.

This clonotype was seen many times. The genes are TRBV11-2 and TRBJ2-1, with 10 bases that match TRBD2. Germline CDR1 and CDR2: SGHAT and FQNNGV. With 6 bases clipped from V and 4 bases from J, the junction kept 6 bases outside the gene matches. This CDR3 contains 15 residues. The CDR3, as DNA: TGTGCCAGCAGGCAACTAGCGGGGAGGTACAATGAGCAGTTCTTC. Its translation: CASRQLAGRYNEQFF.

In this sample, this clonotype turned up many times. The chain links TRBV25-1 to TRBJ2-4, with D uncertain. V gave up 6 bases and J gave up 16 bases, with 16 bases separating them. From germline, CDR1 is MGHDK and CDR2 SYGVNS. This CDR3 contains 11 residues. CDR3 in amino acids: CASRRAAKVYF. The CDR3 DNA reads TGTGCCAGCAGAAGGGCCGCAAAAGTCTACTTC.

Many counts were recorded for this clonotype. The chain is built from TRBV12-3 or TRBV12-4 and TRBJ1-2; D gene ambiguous. Trimming shortened V by 6 bases and J by 4 bases, and 6 bases separated the two germline ends. The CDR3 runs 11 residues. This chain's CDR3 is CASRGGYGYTF. CDR3 nucleotides: TGTGCCAGCAGAGGCGGCTATGGCTACACCTTC.

Ten or more counts support this clonotype. CDR3 DNA sequence: TGTGCCACCAGTAAGAACAGACCCCCTGGGGCCAACGTCCTGACTTTC. It specifies CATSKNRPPGANVLTF. The V gene is TRBV15, the J gene TRBJ2-6; D ambiguous. From germline, CDR1 is LNHNV and CDR2 YYDKDF (reference sequence). The CDR3 contains 16 residues. With 6 bases removed from V and 2 bases from J, the gap between germline ends came to 14 bases.

By share, this clonotype counts as medium-sized (0.01 to 0.1%). The chain links TRBV5-1 to TRBJ2-1; maybe TRBD1 (6 bases). Germline values: CDR1 SGHRS, CDR2 YFSETQ. The CDR3 is made up of 21 amino acids. Trimming took 2 bases from V and 0 from J, leaving 27 bases between them. Here the CDR3 DNA reads TGCGCCAGCAGCTTAAAACAGGGTACCTATCCCACCATCAGCTCCTACAATGAGCAGTTCTTC. Amino acid sequence: CASSLKQGTYPTISSYNEQFF.

This clonotype rates as medium-sized. The chain links TRBV6-2 or TRBV6-3 to TRBJ2-7; TRBD1 agrees at 8 bases. This CDR3 comprises 17 residues. V lost 2 bases, J lost 4 bases, and 13 bases stayed unmatched. Germline loops: CDR1 MNHEY, CDR2 SVGEGT. CDR3 residues: CASSYPGQAFLSYEQYF. The CDR3 DNA sequence: TGTGCCAGCAGTTACCCGGGACAGGCTTTCCTTTCTTACGAGCAGTACTTC.

This clonotype was seen ten or more times. The rearrangement uses TRBV5-4 and TRBJ2-3, with TRBD2 matching over 8 bases. The germline V gene has CDR1 SGHNT and CDR2 YYREEE (reference sequence). V was pared by 2 bases and J by 5 bases, with 7 bases of the junction left unmatched. There are 15 residues in the CDR3. The CDR3 DNA reads TGTGCCAGCAGCTTCACAGCGGGGGATAAAGATACGCAGTATTTT. Protein: CASSFTAGDKDTQYF.

This clonotype was detected many times. In DNA, the CDR3 is TGTGCCAGCAGGGACAGGGGGCTTTATGGCTACACCTTC. Protein product: CASRDRGLYGYTF. J is TRBJ1-2 and V is TRBV27; 11 positions agree with TRBD1. The junction had 2 bases not matched to a gene; V was cut back by 6 bases and J by 5 bases. The CDR3 runs 13 residues. Germline V gives CDR1 MNHEY, CDR2 SMNVEV (reference sequence).

This clonotype was seen ten or more times. The chain joins TRBV2 to TRBJ2-2; the D gene is possibly TRBD2 (6 bases). The V gene lost 2 bases and the J gene lost 4 bases, with 14 bases spanning the gap. CDR1 is SNHLY, CDR2 FYNNEI, per germline. The length of the CDR3 is 16 residues. CDR3 nucleotides: TGTGCCAGCAGTGAATGGCAGGGAGGTCGCACCGGGGAGCTGTTTTTT. Amino acids: CASSEWQGGRTGELFF.

This clonotype was counted at least ten times. The chain links TRBV15 to TRBJ2-3; D gene ambiguous. V was pared by 5 bases and J by 2 bases, with 14 bases between. CDR1 LNHNV and CDR2 YYDKDF come from the germline V gene (reference sequence). The CDR3 spans 15 residues. The CDR3 sequence: CATSGPPYSTDTQYF. CDR3 nucleotide sequence: TGTGCCACCAGCGGACCCCCTTACTCCACAGATACGCAGTATTTT.